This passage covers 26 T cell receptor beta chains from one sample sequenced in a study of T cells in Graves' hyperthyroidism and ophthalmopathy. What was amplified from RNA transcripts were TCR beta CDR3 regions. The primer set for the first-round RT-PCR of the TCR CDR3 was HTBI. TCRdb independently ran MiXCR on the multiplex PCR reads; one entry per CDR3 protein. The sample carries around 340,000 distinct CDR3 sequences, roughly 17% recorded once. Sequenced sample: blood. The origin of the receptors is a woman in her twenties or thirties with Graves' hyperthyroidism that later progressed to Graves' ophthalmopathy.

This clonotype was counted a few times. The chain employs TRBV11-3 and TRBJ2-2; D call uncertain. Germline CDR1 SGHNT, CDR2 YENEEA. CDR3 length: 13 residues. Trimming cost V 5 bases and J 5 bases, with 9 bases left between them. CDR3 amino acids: CASSAGLTGELFF. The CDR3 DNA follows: TGTGCCAGCAGCGCCGGGCTGACCGGGGAGCTGTTTTTT.

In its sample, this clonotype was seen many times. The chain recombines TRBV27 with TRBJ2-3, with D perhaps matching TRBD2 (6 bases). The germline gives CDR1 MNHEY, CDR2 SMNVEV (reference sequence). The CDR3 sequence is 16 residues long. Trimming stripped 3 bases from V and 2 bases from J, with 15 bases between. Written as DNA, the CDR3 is TGTGCCAGCAGTTTGTCGGCGGGGACCTACACAGATACGCAGTATTTT. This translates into CASSLSAGTYTDTQYF.

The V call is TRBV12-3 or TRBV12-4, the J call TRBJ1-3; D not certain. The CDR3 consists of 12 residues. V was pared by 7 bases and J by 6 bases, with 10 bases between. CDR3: CASTVIANTIYF. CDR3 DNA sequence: TGTGCCAGCACCGTCATCGCAAACACCATATATTTT.

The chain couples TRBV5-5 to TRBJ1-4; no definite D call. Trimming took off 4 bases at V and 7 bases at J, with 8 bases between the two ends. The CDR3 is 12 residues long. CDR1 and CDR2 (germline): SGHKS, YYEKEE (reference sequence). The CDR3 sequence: CASSLDVEKLFF. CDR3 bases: TGTGCCAGCAGCCTGGATGTTGAAAAACTGTTTTTT.

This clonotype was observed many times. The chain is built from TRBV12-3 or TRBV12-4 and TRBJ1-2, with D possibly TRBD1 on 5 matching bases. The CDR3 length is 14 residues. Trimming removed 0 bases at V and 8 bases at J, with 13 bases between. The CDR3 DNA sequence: TGTGCCAGCAGTTTAGCAGGTCAGGGTAACGGCTACACCTTC. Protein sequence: CASSLAGQGNGYTF.

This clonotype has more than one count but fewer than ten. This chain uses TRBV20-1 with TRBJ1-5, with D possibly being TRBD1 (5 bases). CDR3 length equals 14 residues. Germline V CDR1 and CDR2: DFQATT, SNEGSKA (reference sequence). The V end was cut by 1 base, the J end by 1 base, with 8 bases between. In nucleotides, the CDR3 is TGCAGTGCTAGAGTAGGGGCCAGCAATCAGCCCCAGCATTTT. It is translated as CSARVGASNQPQHF.

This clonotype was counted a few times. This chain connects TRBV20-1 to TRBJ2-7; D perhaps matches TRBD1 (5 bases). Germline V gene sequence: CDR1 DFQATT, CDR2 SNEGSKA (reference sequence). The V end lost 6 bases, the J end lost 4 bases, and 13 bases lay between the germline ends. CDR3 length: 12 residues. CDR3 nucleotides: TGCAGTGCCAGAAACAGGATTTACGAGCAGTACTTC. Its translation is CSARNRIYEQYF.

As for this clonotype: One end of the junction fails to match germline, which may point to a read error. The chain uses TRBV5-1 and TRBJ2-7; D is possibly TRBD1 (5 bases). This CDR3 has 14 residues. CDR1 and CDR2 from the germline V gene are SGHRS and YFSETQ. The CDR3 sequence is CASGLVGHSYEQYF. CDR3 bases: TGCGCCAGCGGCTTGGTGGGGCACTCCTACGAGCAGTACTTC.

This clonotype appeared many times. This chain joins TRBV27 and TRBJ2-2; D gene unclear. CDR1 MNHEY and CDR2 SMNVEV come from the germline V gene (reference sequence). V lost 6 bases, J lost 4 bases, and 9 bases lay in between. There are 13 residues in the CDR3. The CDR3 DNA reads TGTGCCAGCAGCCAATCCCTCACCGGGGAGCTGTTTTTT. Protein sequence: CASSQSLTGELFF.

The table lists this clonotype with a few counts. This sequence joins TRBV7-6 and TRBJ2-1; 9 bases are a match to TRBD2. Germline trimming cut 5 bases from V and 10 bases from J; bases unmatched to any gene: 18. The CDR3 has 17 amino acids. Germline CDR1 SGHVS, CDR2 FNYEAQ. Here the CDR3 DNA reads TGTGCCAGCAGCACGGTGGATGGCGGGAGGGCCCAATTCGAGCAGTTCTTC. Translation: CASSTVDGGRAQFEQFF.

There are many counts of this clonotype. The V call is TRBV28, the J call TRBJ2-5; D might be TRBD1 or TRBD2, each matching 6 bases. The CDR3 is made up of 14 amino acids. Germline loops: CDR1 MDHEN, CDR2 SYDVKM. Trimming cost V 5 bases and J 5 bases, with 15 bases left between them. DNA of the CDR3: TGTGCCAGCAGTGGGGGGCTGGTCTCGGAGACCCAGTACTTC. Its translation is CASSGGLVSETQYF.

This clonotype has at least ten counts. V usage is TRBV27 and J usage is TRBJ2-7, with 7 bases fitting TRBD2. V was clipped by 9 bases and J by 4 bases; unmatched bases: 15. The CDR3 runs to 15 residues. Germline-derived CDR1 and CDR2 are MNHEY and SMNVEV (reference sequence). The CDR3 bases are TGTGCCAGTGCGTCCTTTGCGGGAGTTTTGTACGAGCAGTACTTC. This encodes CASASFAGVLYEQYF.

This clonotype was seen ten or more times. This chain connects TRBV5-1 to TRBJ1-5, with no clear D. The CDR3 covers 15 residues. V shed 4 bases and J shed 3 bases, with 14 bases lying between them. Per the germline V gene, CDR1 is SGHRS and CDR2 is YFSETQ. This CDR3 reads CASSKDGEHNQPQHF. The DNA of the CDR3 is TGCGCCAGCAGCAAGGACGGGGAACACAATCAGCCCCAGCATTTT. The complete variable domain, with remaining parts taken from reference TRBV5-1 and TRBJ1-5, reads KAGVTQTPRYLIKTRGQQVTLSCSPISGHRSVSWYQQTPGQGLQFLFEYFSETQRNKGNFPGRFSGRQFSNSRSEMNVSTLELGDSALYLCASSKDGEHNQPQHFGDGTRLSIL.

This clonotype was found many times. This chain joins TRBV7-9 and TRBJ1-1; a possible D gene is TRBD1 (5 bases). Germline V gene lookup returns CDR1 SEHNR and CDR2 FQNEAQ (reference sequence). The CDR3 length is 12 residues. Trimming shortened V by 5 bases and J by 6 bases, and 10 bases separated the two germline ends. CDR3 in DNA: TGTGCCAGCAGCCGGGACCTCGCTGAAGCTTTCTTT. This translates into CASSRDLAEAFF.

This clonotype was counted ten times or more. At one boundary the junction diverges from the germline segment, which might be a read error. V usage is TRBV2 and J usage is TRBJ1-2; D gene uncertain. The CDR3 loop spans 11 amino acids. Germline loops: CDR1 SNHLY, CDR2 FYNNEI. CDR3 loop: CASSEEGFRTF. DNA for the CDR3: TGTGCCAGCAGCGAAGAGGGATTCCGCACCTTC.

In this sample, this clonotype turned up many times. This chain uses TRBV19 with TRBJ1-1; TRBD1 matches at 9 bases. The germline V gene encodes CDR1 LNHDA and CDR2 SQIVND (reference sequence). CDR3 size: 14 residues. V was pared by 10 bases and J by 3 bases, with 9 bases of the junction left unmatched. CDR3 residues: CATQDRGWDTEAFF. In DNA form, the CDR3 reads TGTGCCACCCAGGACAGGGGATGGGACACTGAAGCTTTCTTT.

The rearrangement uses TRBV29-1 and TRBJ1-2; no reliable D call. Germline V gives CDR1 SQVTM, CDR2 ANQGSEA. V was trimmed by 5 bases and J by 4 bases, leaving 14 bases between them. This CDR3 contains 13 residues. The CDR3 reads CSVQAMGPYGYTF. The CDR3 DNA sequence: TGCAGCGTTCAAGCAATGGGCCCCTATGGCTACACCTTC.

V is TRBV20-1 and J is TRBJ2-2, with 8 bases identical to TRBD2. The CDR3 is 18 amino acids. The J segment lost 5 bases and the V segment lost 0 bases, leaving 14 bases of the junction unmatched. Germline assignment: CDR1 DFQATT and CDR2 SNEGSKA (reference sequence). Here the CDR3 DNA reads TGCAGTGCTAGAGATAGGGGACGGGGGGGCCGCTGGACCGGGGAGCTGTTTTTT. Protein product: CSARDRGRGGRWTGELFF.

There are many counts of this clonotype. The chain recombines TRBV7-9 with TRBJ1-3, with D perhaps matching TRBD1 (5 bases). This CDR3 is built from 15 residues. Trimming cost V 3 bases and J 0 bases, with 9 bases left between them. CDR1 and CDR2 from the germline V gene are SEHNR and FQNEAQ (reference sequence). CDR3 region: CASSLTVVSGNTIYF. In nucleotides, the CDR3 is TGTGCCAGCAGCTTGACAGTCGTCTCTGGAAACACCATATATTTT.

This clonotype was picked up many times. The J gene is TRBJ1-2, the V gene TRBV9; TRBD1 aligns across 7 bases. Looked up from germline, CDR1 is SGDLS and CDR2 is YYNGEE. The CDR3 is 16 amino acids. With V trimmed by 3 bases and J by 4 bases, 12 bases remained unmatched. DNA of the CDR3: TGTGCCAGCAGCGCGGAACCAGGGGGAGGCGGCTATGGCTACACCTTC. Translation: CASSAEPGGGGYGYTF.

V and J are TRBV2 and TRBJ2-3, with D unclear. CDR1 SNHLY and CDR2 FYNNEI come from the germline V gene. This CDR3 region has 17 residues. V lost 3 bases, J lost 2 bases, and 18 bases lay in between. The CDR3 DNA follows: TGTGCCAGCAGTGAGGGGTCACTACAACGACTCACAGATACGCAGTATTTT. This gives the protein CASSEGSLQRLTDTQYF.

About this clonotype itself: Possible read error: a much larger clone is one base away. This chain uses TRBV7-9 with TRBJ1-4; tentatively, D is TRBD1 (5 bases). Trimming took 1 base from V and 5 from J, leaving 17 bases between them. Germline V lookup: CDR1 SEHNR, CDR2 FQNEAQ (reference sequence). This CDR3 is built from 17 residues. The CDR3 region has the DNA TGTGCCAGCAGCTTAGGGTGGCCGAGACAGCCGAATGAAAAACTGTTTTTT. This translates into CASSLGWPRQPNEKLFF.

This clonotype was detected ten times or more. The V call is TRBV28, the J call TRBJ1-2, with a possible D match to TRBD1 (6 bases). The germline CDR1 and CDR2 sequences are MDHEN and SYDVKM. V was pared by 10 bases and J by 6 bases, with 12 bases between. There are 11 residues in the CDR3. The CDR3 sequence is CATWTVNGYTF. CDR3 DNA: TGTGCCACCTGGACAGTCAATGGCTACACCTTC.

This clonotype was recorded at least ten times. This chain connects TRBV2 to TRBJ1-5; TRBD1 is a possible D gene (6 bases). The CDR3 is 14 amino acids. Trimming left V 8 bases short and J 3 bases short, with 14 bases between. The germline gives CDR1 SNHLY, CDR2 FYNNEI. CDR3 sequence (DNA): TGTGCCAGCGAAGTTCAGGGGAACAATCAGCCCCAGCATTTT. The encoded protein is CASEVQGNNQPQHF.

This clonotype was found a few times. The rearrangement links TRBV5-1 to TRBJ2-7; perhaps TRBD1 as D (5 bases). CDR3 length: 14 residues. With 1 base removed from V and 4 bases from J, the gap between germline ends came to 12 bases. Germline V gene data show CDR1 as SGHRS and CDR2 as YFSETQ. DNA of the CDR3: TGCGCCAGCAGCTTGAGGGGAAATTTGTACGAGCAGTACTTC. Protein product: CASSLRGNLYEQYF.

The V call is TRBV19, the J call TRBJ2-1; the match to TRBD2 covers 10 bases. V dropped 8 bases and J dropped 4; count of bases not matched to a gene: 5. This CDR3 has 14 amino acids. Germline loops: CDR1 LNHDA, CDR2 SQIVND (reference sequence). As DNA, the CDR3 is TGTGCCAGTCAGCGGGAGGGAGGATACAATGAGCAGTTCTTC. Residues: CASQREGGYNEQFF.